The clone carrying this T cell receptor (beta chain) was seen just once. The data belong to a study of blood T cell repertoires in COVID-19. This table comes from immunoSEQ multiplex PCR, and its TCRdb copy is limited to in-frame clones, with some not included. The sample yields a few hundred thousand clones, 75% to 90% seen once. Source material: PBMCs or T cells enriched from blood (not recorded which). The TCR originated in a woman in her thirties or forties who had been exposed to COVID-19.

The CDR3: CASSLNRGPNTDTQYF. The CDR3 coding sequence is TGCGCCAGCAGCTTGAACAGGGGGCCGAACACAGATACGCAGTATTTT. The genes are TRBV5-1 and TRBJ2-3; 9 bases match TRBD1. The CDR3 sequence is 16 residues long. V shed 1 base, J shed 2 bases, and the junction held 5 bases outside the gene matches. Looked up from germline, CDR1 is SGHRS and CDR2 is YFSETQ.